The entry that follows covers one T cell receptor beta chain sequence. Its target is not known. The data were obtained in a study of graft-versus-host responses after intestinal transplantation. Across the study: Grafts that recipients had were multivisceral, liver-intestinal, or isolated intestinal transplants. Anti-thymocyte globulin served as induction for all recipients, who then took tacrolimus and steroids for about 3 years.

V lost 4 bases to trimming and J lost 8 bases, with 19 bases between them. The CDR3 has 16 residues. Germline V CDR1 and CDR2: SGHNT, YYREEE (reference sequence). Repertoires were generated with immunoSEQ multiplex PCR, while TCRdb's copy carries only in-frame clones and drops some. The top ten clones hold over 0.7% of a sample with roughly 100,000 clones, more than 75% of them seen once. Study-wide results and limits: The marrow of recipients harbored GvH clones, and ileum or blood showed some of them first. In patients with graft-donor T cell macrochimerism, allograft graft-versus-host to host-versus-graft clonal ratios were high.

The sample here was unstimulated CD4+ T cells sorted from spleen or lymph node cells, taken before intestinal transplant. The chain joins TRBV5-4 to TRBJ1-6; a weak D match, TRBD1 (6 bases). The receptor's source is a human donor who received an intestinal transplant. The CDR3 DNA reads as TGTGCCAGCAGCCCTTCAACCAGGGGATATTATTCACCCCTCCACTTT. It specifies CASSPSTRGYYSPLHF.